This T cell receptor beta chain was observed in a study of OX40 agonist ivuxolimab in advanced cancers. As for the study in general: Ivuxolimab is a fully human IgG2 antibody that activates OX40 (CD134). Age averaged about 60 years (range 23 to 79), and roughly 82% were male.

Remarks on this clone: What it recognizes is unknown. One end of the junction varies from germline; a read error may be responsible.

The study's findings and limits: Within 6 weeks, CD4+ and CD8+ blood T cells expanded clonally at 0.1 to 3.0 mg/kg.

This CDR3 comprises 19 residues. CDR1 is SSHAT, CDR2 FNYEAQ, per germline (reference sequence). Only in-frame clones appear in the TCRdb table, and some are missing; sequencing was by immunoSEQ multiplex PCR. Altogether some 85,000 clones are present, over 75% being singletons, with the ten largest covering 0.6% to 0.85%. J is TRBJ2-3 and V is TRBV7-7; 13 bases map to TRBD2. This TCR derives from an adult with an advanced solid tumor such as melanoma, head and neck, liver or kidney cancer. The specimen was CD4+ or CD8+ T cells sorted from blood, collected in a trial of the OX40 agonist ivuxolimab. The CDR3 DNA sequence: TGTGCTAGCAGCTTCCGAATCCAACTAGCGGGGGGGAACACAGATACGCAGTATTTT. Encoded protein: CASSFRIQLAGGNTDTQYF.